This T cell receptor beta chain was recorded in a study of beta chain features in type 1 diabetes. A few counts support this clone. Germline loops: CDR1 SGDLS, CDR2 YYNGEE. J was trimmed by 8 bases and V by 3 bases; bases with no gene match: 7. This CDR3 spans 15 amino acids. Expressed TCRB transcripts were sequenced, since all the RNA that had been isolated was reverse transcribed. Sequenced by immunoSEQ multiplex PCR; TCRdb stores in-frame clones only, minus some. Of 130,000 or so clones listed, approximately 10% are singletons. Sequenced sample: central memory CD4+ T cells from blood. This sequence joins TRBV9 and TRBJ2-4, with 11 bases aligning to TRBD1. The clonotype was recovered from a woman aged 35 to 49 in good health. The CDR3 nucleotides are TGTGCCAGCAGCGAGGGACAGGGGGGGTTGGACATTCAGTACTTC. Its translation is CASSEGQGGLDIQYF.